A single sample is the source of the 20 T cell receptor beta chains below, sequenced in a study of early T cells in non-severe SARS-CoV-2 infection (dated by TCRdb to the early 2020s). The library was produced with 5' RACE. The sequencer listed for this sample is NextSeq 500. TCRdb trimmed public reads at Q25 via fastp, called clones via MiXCR and kept in-frame beta chains. Each CDR3 protein gets just one entry, which takes the most common genes and DNA from the rows behind it. The sample includes approximately 29,000 distinct CDR3 sequences, with 5.8% observed a single time. Clones ranked in the top ten supply roughly 5.2% of the sample. The sequencing sample was made of whole blood. The origin of the receptors is an adult who was a healthcare worker with PCR-confirmed SARS-CoV-2 infection or an uninfected control (not recorded which).

This clonotype was seen ten or more times. The chain uses TRBV7-3 and TRBJ2-2, with a possible D match to TRBD2 (5 bases). The germline CDR1 and CDR2 sequences are SGHTA and FQGTGA. The CDR3 consists of 14 residues. Trimming stripped 2 bases from V and 3 bases from J, with 7 bases between. In DNA form, the CDR3 reads TGTGCCAGCAGCTTATTCGGGGACACCGGGGAGCTGTTTTTT. This codes for CASSLFGDTGELFF.

Ten or more counts support this clonotype. V gene TRBV6-1 combines with J gene TRBJ2-5; D uncertain. Between the trimmed V and J ends, which lost 4 bases and 4 bases, there was a span of 10 bases. The germline V gene has CDR1 MNHNS and CDR2 SASEGT. This CDR3 has 13 amino acids. CDR3 nucleotide sequence: TGTGCCAGCAGTGTCGGCAAGGCAGAGACCCAGTACTTC. It encodes CASSVGKAETQYF.

This clonotype was observed at least ten times. This rearrangement joins TRBV27 to TRBJ2-7; maybe TRBD1 (5 bases). This CDR3 contains 12 residues. The germline V gene has CDR1 MNHEY and CDR2 SMNVEV (reference sequence). V lost 6 bases, J lost 4 bases, and 10 bases lay in between. The CDR3 sequence: CASRGRDYEQYF. The CDR3 DNA follows: TGTGCCAGCAGGGGCAGGGATTACGAGCAGTACTTC.

This clonotype was counted many times. The chain couples TRBV14 to TRBJ2-7; D remains unclear. The CDR3 loop spans 12 amino acids. The V end lost 1 base, the J end lost 4 bases, and 5 bases lay between the germline ends. The germline CDR1 and CDR2 sequences are SGHDN and FVKESK. The CDR3, as DNA: TGTGCCAGCAGCCAAGGAAATTACGAGCAGTACTTC. It is translated as CASSQGNYEQYF.

This clonotype was found a few times. This chain uses TRBV4-3 with TRBJ2-4; D remains ambiguous. The ends were cut back, 0 bases at V and 6 bases at J, with 6 bases in the middle. This CDR3 comprises 13 residues. Germline V lookup: CDR1 LGHNA, CDR2 YSLEER. Here the CDR3 reads CASSQEAGNIQYF. The CDR3 DNA sequence: TGCGCCAGCAGCCAAGAAGCCGGAAACATTCAGTACTTC.

This clonotype was seen at least ten times. The rearrangement links TRBV4-1 to TRBJ1-4; D is unresolved. The V end was cut by 1 base, the J end by 0 bases, with 9 bases between. Germline-derived CDR1 and CDR2 are MGHRA and YSYEKL. CDR3 length equals 16 residues. This chain's CDR3 is CASSQGTSATNEKLFF. The CDR3 DNA reads as TGCGCCAGCAGCCAAGGGACGTCTGCAACTAATGAAAAACTGTTTTTT.

This clonotype was observed many times. The chain joins TRBV6-2 or TRBV6-3 to TRBJ2-5; perhaps D is TRBD1 or TRBD2 (7 bases each). CDR1 and CDR2 from the germline V gene are MNHEY and SVGEGT. The CDR3 runs to 15 residues. Between the trimmed V and J ends, which lost 6 bases and 2 bases, there was a span of 16 bases. The CDR3 region is CASSHRQGGQETQYF. CDR3 coding DNA: TGTGCCAGCAGCCACAGACAGGGAGGGCAAGAGACCCAGTACTTC.

This clonotype was seen many times. In DNA form, the CDR3 reads TGTGCCAGCAGGGGGACAGGGCGCGATGAGCAGTTCTTC. Encoded protein: CASRGTGRDEQFF. The V and J genes are TRBV12-3 or TRBV12-4 and TRBJ2-1; 9 bases line up with TRBD1. The trim removed 6 bases at V and 8 bases at J, leaving 5 bases unmatched. The length of the CDR3 is 13 residues.

This clonotype was found many times. This chain uses TRBV7-8 with TRBJ1-5; no reliable D call. The CDR3 is made up of 16 amino acids. Germline assignment: CDR1 SGHVS and CDR2 FQNEAQ. V lost 2 bases, J lost 7 bases, and 18 bases lay in between. Written as DNA, the CDR3 is TGTGCCAGCAGCTTATGGACCCAACCACGGGGACAGCCCCAGCATTTT. Its translation is CASSLWTQPRGQPQHF.

The chain joins TRBV9 to TRBJ1-2; TRBD1 matches at 8 bases. Germline CDR1 and CDR2: SGDLS and YYNGEE. The CDR3 has 15 amino acids. The V segment lost 4 bases and the J segment 3 bases; nucleotides outside the gene matches: 8. As DNA, the CDR3 is TGTGCCAGCAGCCCCGGACAGGGATCGGACTATGGCTACACCTTC. This encodes CASSPGQGSDYGYTF. Using reference TRBV9 and TRBJ1-2 for the parts outside the CDR3, the full variable domain is DSGVTQTPKHLITATGQRVTLRCSPRSGDLSVYWYQQSLDQGLQFLIQYYNGEERAKGNILERFSAQQFPDLHSELNLSSLELGDSALYFCASSPGQGSDYGYTFGSGTRLTVV.

The rearrangement links TRBV18 to TRBJ2-5; 9 bases line up with TRBD1. The V gene's germline CDR1 is KGHSH and CDR2 LQKENI. J gave up 6 bases and V 3 bases, and 8 bases lay outside the gene matches. This CDR3 spans 15 amino acids. The CDR3 DNA reads as TGTGCCAGCTCACCTTATACAGGGGGCCGAAAGACCCAGTACTTC. Translation: CASSPYTGGRKTQYF. The full variable domain, completed using reference TRBV18 and TRBJ2-5, is NAGVMQNPRHLVRRRGQEARLRCSPMKGHSHVYWYRQLPEEGLKFMVYLQKENIIDESGMPKERFSAEFPKEGPSILRIQQVVRGDSAAYFCASSPYTGGRKTQYFGPGTRLLVL.

V gene TRBV28 combines with J gene TRBJ2-1; perhaps TRBD1 as D (7 bases). This CDR3 contains 14 residues. Trimming stripped 8 bases from V and 6 bases from J, with 17 bases between. Germline-derived CDR1 and CDR2 are MDHEN and SYDVKM. CDR3 amino acids: CASDPWQGGNEQFF. Here the CDR3 DNA reads TGTGCCAGCGACCCTTGGCAGGGGGGCAATGAGCAGTTCTTC.

This clonotype was seen at least ten times. The chain combines TRBV29-1 with TRBJ2-2; D possibly corresponds to TRBD2 (5 bases). CDR1 is SQVTM, CDR2 ANQGSEA, per germline. The CDR3 is 12 amino acids. V lost 5 bases, J lost 7 bases, and 11 bases lay in between. CDR3 nucleotides: TGCAGCGTTTCCAGCGGAATCGGGGAGCTGTTTTTT. Its translation is CSVSSGIGELFF.

This clonotype showed up many times. The chain is built from TRBV28 and TRBJ1-5; 10 bases agree with TRBD1. The CDR3 runs 14 residues. With 2 bases clipped from V and 7 bases from J, the junction kept 2 bases outside the gene matches. CDR1 MDHEN and CDR2 SYDVKM come from the germline V gene. CDR3: CASSLGTGDQPQHF. The CDR3 nucleotides read TGTGCCAGCAGTTTAGGGACAGGGGACCAGCCCCAGCATTTT. Filled out from reference TRBV28 and TRBJ1-5, the complete variable domain reads DVKVTQSSRYLVKRTGEKVFLECVQDMDHENMFWYRQDPGLGLRLIYFSYDVKMKEKGDIPEGYSVSREKKERFSLILESASTNQTSMYLCASSLGTGDQPQHFGDGTRLSIL.

A few counts support this clonotype. V is TRBV7-3 and J is TRBJ2-7; possibly TRBD2 for D (5 bases). Germline V lookup: CDR1 SGHTA, CDR2 FQGTGA. V was pared by 5 bases and J by 5 bases, with 16 bases between. The CDR3 covers 14 residues. CDR3 in amino acids: CASSAGSEGDEQYF. CDR3 DNA sequence: TGTGCCAGCAGCGCCGGGTCAGAGGGTGACGAGCAGTACTTC.

Many counts were recorded for this clonotype. The CDR3, as DNA: TGTGCCAGCAGCTTTGGACAGACCGCGACCCAGTACTTC. Protein product: CASSFGQTATQYF. The rearrangement uses TRBV2 and TRBJ2-5; D possibly corresponds to TRBD1 (6 bases). The CDR3 length is 13 residues. Germline assignment: CDR1 SNHLY and CDR2 FYNNEI. V gave up 6 bases and J gave up 7 bases, with 15 bases separating them.

This clonotype was recorded at least ten times. The chain carries TRBV20-1 and TRBJ2-3; D is undetermined. Deletions cut 5 bases from V and 0 bases from J, with 15 bases between. Germline-derived CDR1 and CDR2 are DFQATT and SNEGSKA (reference sequence). This CDR3 has 15 residues. Written as DNA, the CDR3 is TGCAGTGCTCCCCGGCCCACCACAAGCACAGATACGCAGTATTTT. This gives the protein CSAPRPTTSTDTQYF.

This clonotype appeared many times. The J gene is TRBJ2-5, the V gene TRBV7-3, with D possibly called TRBD1 or TRBD2 (5 bases each). V was pared by 5 bases and J by 5 bases, with 12 bases between. CDR1 and CDR2 from the germline V gene are SGHTA and FQGTGA. The CDR3 has 13 amino acids. Here the CDR3 DNA reads TGTGCCAGCAGCCTCGGGACGGCGGAGACCCAGTACTTC. It codes for CASSLGTAETQYF.

The chain combines TRBV5-1 with TRBJ2-3; no clear D. Germline V gene lookup returns CDR1 SGHRS and CDR2 YFSETQ. The germline V and J ends were trimmed by 6 bases and 1 base, with 9 bases remaining between them. The CDR3 totals 13 residues. The CDR3 spells CASTSGGTDTQYF. The CDR3 region has the DNA TGCGCCAGCACCTCAGGAGGCACAGATACGCAGTATTTT.

In this sample, this clonotype turned up a few times. This chain connects TRBV20-1 to TRBJ2-1; 10 bases align to TRBD2. The CDR3 is 14 residues long. V dropped 6 bases and J dropped 10; count of bases not matched to a gene: 12. Germline CDR1 reads DFQATT; CDR2 reads SNEGSKA (reference sequence). The CDR3 region is CSAHGLAEGSEQFF. CDR3 sequence (DNA): TGCAGTGCCCACGGACTAGCGGAGGGATCCGAGCAGTTCTTC.